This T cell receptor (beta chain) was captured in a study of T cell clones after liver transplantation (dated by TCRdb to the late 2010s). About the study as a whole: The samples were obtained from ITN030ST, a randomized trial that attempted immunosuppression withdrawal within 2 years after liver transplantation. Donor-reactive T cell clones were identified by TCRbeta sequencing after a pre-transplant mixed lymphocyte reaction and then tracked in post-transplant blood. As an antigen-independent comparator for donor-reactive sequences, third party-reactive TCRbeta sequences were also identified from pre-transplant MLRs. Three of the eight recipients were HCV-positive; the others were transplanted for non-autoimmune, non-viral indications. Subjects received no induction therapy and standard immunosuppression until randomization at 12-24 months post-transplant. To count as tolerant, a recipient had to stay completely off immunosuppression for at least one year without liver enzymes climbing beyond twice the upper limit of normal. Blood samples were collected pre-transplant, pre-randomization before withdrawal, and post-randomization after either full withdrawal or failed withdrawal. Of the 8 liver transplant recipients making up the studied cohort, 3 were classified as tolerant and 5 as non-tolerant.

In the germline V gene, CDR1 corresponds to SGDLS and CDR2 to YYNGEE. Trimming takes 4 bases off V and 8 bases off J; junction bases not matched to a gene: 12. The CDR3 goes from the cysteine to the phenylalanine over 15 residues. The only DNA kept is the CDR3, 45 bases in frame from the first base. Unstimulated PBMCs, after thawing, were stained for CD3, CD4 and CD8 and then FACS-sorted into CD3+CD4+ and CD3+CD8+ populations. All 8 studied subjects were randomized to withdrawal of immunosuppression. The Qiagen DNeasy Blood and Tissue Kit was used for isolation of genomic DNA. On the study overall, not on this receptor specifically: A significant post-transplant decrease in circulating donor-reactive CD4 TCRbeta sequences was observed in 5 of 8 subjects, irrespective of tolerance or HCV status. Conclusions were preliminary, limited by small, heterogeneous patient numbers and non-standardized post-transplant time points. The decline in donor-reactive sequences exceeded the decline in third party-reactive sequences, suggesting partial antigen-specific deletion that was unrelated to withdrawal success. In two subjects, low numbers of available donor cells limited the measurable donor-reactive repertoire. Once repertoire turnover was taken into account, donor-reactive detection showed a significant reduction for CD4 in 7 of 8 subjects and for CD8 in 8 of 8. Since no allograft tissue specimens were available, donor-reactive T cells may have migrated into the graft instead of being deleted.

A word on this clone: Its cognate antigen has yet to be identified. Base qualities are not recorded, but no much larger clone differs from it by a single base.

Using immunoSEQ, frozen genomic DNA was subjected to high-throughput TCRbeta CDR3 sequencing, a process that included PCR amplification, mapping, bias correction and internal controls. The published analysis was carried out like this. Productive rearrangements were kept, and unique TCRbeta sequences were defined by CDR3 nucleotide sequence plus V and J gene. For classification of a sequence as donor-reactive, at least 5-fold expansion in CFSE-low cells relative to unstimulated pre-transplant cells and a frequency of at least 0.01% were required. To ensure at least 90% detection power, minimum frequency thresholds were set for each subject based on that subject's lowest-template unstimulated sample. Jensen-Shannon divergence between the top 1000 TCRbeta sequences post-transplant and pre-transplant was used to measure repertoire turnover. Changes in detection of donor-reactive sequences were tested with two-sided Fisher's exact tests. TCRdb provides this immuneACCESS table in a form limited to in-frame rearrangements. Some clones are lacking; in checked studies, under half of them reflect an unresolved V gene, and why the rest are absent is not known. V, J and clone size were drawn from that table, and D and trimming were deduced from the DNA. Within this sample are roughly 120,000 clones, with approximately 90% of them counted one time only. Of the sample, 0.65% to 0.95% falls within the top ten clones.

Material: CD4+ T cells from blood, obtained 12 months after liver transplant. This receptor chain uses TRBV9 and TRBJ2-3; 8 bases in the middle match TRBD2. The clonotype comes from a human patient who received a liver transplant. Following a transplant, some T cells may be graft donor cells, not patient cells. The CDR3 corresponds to CASSPREGAGGTQYF. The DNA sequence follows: TGTGCCAGCAGCCCTCGCGAAGGGGCGGGAGGTACGCAGTATTTT.